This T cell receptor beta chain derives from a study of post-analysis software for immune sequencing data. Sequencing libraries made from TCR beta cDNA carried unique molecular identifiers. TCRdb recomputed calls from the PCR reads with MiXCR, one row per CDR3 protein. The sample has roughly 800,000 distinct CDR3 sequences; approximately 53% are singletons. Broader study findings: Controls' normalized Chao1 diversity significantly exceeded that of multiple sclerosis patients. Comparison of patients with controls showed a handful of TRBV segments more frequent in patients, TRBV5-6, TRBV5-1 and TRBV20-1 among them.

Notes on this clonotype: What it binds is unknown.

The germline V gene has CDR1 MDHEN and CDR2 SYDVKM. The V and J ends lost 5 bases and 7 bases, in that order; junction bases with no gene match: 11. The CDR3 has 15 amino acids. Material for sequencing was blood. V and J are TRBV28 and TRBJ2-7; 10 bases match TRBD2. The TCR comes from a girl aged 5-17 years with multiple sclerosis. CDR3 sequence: CASSQPGTSAPEQYF. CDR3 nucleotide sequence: TGTGCCAGCAGTCAACCCGGGACTAGCGCCCCTGAGCAGTACTTC.